Sequencing of this T cell receptor beta chain was carried out in a study of STAT5B mutations in CD4+ large granular lymphocyte leukemia. The CDR3 is 14 amino acids. CDR1 is SGHVS, CDR2 FQNEAQ, per germline. Assay used: immunoSEQ multiplex PCR; TCRdb lists only in-frame clones, some missing. This sample carries tens of thousands of clones, over 80% of them seen once, and the ten largest clones take 8.6%. This TCR derives from a human donor in good health. This rearrangement joins TRBV7-8 to TRBJ2-5; 8 nucleotides line up with TRBD1. The J call may be incorrect, as the DNA end agrees better with TRBJ2-7. Sample: CD4+ T cells from blood buffy coats. In DNA, the CDR3 is TGTGCCAGCAGCTCACAGGGGGGATCCTACGAGCAGTACTTC. As protein: CASSSQGGSYEQYF.